The clone carrying this T cell receptor (beta chain) has only a few counts. Its target is not known. This sample stems from a study of blood T cells in healthy people across ages. Study as a whole: About one barcoded beta molecule per two T cells was captured by template switching. Study outcomes and limitations: Measured against age, TCR beta diversity per million T cells decreased in a roughly linear manner. It was the long-lived donors that had more naive CD4+ cells and higher diversity than aged donors. Total diversity from one million sequenced T cells was likely underestimated.

A sample-barcoded 5' primer and a J-beta primer mix were used in a second PCR of about 6 to 12 cycles. TCRdb processed the 5' RACE reads anew with MiXCR; each CDR3 protein has one entry. The sample gives hundreds of thousands of distinct CDR3 sequences, around 21% of which show up once; roughly 3.4% is in the top ten. V shed 2 bases and J 6 bases; nucleotides not matched to a gene: 7. There are 15 residues in the CDR3. Per the germline V gene, CDR1 is SGHTS and CDR2 is YDEGEE. The specimen sequenced was blood. The receptor was isolated from a man in his 70s in good health. This rearrangement joins TRBV5-8 to TRBJ2-4; TRBD1 aligns across 8 bases. Here the CDR3 reads CASSLTGQGVNIQYF. CDR3 nucleotide sequence: TGTGCCAGCAGCTTAACAGGACAGGGCGTAAACATTCAGTACTTC.